The table lists the clone carrying this TCR beta chain with many counts. The donors, aged about 6 to 100, were healthy Caucasians from Russia. A sample-barcoded 5' primer and a J-beta primer mix were used in a second PCR of roughly 7 to 12 cycles. MiXCR, run by TCRdb on the 5' RACE reads, gives a single entry per CDR3 protein. The profile shows 1.5 million to 1.8 million distinct CDR3 sequences, approximately 42% of them singletons. This record comes from a study of blood T cells in healthy people across ages. The CDR3 length is 14 residues. The germline gives CDR1 SGHTA, CDR2 FQGNSA. Losses at the gene ends were 3 bases for V and 2 bases for J; bases not matched to a gene: 2.

The specimen sequenced was blood. This TCR derives from a woman aged 18-29 years in good health. The chain uses TRBV7-2 and TRBJ2-3, with 7 positions matching TRBD2. CDR3 residues: CASSFGLVTDTQYF. The CDR3 DNA follows: TGTGCCAGCAGCTTCGGACTAGTCACAGATACGCAGTATTTT.